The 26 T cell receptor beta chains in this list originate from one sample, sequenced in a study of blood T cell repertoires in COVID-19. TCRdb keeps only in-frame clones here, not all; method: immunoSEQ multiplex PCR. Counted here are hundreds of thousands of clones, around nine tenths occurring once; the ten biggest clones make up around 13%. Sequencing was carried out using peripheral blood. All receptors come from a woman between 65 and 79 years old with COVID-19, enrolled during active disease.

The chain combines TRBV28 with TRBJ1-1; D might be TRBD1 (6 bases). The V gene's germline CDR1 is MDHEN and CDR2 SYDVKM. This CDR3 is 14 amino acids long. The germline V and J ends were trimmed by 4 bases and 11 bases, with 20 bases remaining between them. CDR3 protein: CASSSKPYRAVAFF. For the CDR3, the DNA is TGTGCCAGCAGTTCCAAACCCTACAGGGCCGTCGCTTTCTTT.

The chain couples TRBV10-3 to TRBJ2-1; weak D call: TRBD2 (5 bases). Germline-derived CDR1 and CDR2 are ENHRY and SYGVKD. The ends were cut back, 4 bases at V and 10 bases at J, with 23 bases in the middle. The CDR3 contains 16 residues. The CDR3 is CAISAPAEDSPREQFF. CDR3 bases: TGTGCCATCAGTGCCCCTGCTGAGGACTCCCCTCGGGAGCAGTTCTTC.

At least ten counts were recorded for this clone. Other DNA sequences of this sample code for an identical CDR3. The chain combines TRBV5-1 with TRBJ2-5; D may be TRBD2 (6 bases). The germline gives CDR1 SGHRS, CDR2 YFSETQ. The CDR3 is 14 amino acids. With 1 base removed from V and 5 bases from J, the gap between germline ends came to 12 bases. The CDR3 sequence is CASSLKLAGETQYF. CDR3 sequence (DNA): TGCGCCAGCAGCTTGAAACTAGCTGGTGAGACCCAGTACTTC. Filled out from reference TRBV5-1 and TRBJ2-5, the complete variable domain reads KAGVTQTPRYLIKTRGQQVTLSCSPISGHRSVSWYQQTPGQGLQFLFEYFSETQRNKGNFPGRFSGRQFSNSRSEMNVSTLELGDSALYLCASSLKLAGETQYFGPGTRLLVL.

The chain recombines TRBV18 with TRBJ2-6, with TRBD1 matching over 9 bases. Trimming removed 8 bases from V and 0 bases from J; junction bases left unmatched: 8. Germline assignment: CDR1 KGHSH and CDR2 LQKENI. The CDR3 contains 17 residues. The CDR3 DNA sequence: TGTGCCAGCCGAGGGGGACAGGGCGTCTCTGGGGCCAACGTCCTGACTTTC. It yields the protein CASRGGQGVSGANVLTF. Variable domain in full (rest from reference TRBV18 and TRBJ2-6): NAGVMQNPRHLVRRRGQEARLRCSPMKGHSHVYWYRQLPEEGLKFMVYLQKENIIDESGMPKERFSAEFPKEGPSILRIQQVVRGDSAAYFCASRGGQGVSGANVLTFGAGSRLTVL.

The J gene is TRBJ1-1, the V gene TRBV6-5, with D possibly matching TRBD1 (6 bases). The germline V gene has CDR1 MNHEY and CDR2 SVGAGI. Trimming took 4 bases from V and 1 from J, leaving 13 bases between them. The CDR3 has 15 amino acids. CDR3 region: CASSSQGFGNTEAFF. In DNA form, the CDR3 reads TGTGCCAGCAGTTCCCAGGGGTTTGGGAACACTGAAGCTTTCTTT.

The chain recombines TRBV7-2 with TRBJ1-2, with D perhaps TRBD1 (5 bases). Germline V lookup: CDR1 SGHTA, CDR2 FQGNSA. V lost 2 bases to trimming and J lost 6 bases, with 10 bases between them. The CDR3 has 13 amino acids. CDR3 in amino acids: CASSLNGGDGYTF. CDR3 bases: TGTGCCAGCAGCTTAAACGGAGGGGATGGCTACACCTTC.

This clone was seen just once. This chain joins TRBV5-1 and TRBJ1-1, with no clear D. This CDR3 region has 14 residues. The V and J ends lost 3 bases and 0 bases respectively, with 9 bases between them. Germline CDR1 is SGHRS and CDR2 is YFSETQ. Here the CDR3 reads CASSWAGMNTEAFF. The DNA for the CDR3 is TGCGCCAGCAGCTGGGCAGGCATGAACACTGAAGCTTTCTTT.

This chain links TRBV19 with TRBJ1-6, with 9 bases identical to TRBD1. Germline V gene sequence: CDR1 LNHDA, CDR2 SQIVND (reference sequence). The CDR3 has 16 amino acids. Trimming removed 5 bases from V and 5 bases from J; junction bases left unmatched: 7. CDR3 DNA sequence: TGTGCCAGTAGTCTGGGACAGGGAAAGGATAATTCACCCCTCCACTTT. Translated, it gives CASSLGQGKDNSPLHF.

In DNA, the CDR3 is TGTGCCAGCAGTGAACCCGGGCGAGGAGGGGCGAACTATGGCTACACCTTC. Protein: CASSEPGRGGANYGYTF. The V and J genes are TRBV6-1 and TRBJ1-2, with D perhaps matching TRBD1 (5 bases). The germline V gene has CDR1 MNHNS and CDR2 SASEGT. Trimming cost V 2 bases and J 2 bases, with 18 bases left between them. This CDR3 has 17 amino acids.

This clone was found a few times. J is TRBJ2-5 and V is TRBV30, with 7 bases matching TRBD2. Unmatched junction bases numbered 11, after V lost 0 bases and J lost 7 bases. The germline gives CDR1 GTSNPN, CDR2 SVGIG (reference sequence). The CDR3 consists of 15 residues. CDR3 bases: TGTGCCTGGAGTGTACCGACTAGTGGGGAGGGGACCCAGTACTTC. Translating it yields CAWSVPTSGEGTQYF.

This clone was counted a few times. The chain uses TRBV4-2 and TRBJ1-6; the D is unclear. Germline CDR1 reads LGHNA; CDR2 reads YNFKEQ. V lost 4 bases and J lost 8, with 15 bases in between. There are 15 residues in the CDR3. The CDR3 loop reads CASSREVSIDSPLHF. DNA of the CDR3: TGTGCCAGCAGCCGGGAGGTCTCTATCGATTCACCCCTCCACTTT.

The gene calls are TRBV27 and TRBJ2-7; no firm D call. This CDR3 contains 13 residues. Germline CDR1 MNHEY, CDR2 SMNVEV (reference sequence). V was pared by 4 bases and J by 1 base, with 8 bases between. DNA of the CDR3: TGTGCCAGCAGTTCAAAGACATCCTACGAGCAGTACTTC. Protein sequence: CASSSKTSYEQYF.

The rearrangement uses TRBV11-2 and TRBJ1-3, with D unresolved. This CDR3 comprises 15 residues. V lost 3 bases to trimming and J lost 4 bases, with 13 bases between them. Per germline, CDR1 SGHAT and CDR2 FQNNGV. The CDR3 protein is CASSFDSSGGNTIYF. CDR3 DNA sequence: TGTGCCAGCAGCTTTGATTCAAGCGGGGGAAACACCATATATTTT.

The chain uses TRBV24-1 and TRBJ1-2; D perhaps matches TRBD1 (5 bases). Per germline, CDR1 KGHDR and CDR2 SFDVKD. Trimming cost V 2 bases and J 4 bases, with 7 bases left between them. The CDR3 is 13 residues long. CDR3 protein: CATSDWGLYGYTF. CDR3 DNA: TGTGCCACCAGTGATTGGGGACTCTATGGCTACACCTTC.

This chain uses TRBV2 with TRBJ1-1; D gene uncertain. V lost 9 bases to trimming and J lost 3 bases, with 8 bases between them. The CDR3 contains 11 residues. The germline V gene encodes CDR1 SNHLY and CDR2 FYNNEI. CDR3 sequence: CASSRYTEAFF. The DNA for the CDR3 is TGTGCCAGTAGTCGGTACACTGAAGCTTTCTTT.

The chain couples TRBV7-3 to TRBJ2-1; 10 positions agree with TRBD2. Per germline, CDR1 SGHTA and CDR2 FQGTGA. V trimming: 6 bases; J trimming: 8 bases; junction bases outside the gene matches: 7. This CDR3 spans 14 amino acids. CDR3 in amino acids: CASSRGGTSDEQFF. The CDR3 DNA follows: TGTGCCAGCAGTCGTGGCGGGACTAGCGATGAGCAGTTCTTC.

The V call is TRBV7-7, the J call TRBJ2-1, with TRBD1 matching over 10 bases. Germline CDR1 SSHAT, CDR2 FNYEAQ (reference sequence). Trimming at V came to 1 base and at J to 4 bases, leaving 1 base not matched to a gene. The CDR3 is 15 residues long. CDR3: CASSLGQGAYNEQFF. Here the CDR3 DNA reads TGTGCCAGCAGCTTAGGACAGGGGGCATACAATGAGCAGTTCTTC. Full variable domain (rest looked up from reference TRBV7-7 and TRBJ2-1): GAGVSQSPRYKVTKRGQDVTLRCDPISSHATLYWYQQALGQGPEFLTYFNYEAQPDKSGLPSDRFSAERPEGSISTLTIQRTEQRDSAMYRCASSLGQGAYNEQFFGPGTRLTVL.

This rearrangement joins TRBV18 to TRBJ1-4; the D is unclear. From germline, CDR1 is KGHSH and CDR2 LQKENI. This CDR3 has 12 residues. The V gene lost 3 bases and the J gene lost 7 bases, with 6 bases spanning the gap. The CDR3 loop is CASSPGREKLFF. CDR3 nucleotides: TGTGCCAGCTCACCCGGTCGTGAAAAACTGTTTTTT.

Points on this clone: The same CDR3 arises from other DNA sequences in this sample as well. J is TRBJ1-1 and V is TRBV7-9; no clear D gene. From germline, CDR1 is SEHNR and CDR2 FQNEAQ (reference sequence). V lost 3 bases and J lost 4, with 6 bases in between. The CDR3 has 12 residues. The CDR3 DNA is TGTGCCAGCAGCTTTGGAGTCACTGAAGCTTTCTTT. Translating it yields CASSFGVTEAFF.

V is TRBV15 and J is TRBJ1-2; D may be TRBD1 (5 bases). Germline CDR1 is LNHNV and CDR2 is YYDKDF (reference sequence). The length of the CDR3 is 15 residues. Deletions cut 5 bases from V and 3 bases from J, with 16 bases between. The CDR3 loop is CATSPMGGGDYGYTF. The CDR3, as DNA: TGTGCCACCAGCCCGATGGGGGGAGGGGACTATGGCTACACCTTC.

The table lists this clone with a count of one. The CDR3 region is CATSRQGGVENIQYF. In nucleotides, the CDR3 is TGTGCCACCAGCAGACAGGGGGGCGTCGAAAACATTCAGTACTTC. The V and J genes are TRBV15 and TRBJ2-4, with a weak D call TRBD1 (7 bases). Germline V lookup: CDR1 LNHNV, CDR2 YYDKDF (reference sequence). V was pared by 2 bases and J by 5 bases, with 13 bases between. The CDR3 sequence is 15 residues long. The full variable domain, rest sourced from reference TRBV15 and TRBJ2-4, is DAMVIQNPRYQVTQFGKPVTLSCSQTLNHNVMYWYQQKSSQAPKLLFHYYDKDFNNEADTPDNFQSRRPNTSFCFLDIRSPGLGDTAMYLCATSRQGGVENIQYFGAGTRLSVL.

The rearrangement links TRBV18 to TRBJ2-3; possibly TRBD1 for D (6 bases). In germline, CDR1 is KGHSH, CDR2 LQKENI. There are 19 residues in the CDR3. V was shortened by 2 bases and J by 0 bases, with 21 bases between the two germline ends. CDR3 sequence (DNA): TGTGCCAGCTCACCAGCGGATACAGGGCCATTTGGAAGCACAGATACGCAGTATTTT. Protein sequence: CASSPADTGPFGSTDTQYF.

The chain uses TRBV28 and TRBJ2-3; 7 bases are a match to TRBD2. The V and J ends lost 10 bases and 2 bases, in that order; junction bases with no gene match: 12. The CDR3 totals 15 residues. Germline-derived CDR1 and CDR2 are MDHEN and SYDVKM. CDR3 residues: CATRQRGALTDTQYF. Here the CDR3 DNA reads TGTGCCACCAGACAGCGGGGTGCCCTCACAGATACGCAGTATTTT.

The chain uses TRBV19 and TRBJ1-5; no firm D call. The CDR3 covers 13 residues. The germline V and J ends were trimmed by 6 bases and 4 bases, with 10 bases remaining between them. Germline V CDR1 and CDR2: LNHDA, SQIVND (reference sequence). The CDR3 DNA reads TGTGCCAGTAGCCCCGACAAGAATCAGCCCCAGCATTTT. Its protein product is CASSPDKNQPQHF.

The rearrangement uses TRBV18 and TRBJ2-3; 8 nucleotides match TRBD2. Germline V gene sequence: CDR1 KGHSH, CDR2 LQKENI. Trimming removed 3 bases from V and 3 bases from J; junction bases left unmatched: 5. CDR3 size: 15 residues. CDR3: CASSPQRELTDTQYF. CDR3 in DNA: TGTGCCAGCTCACCTCAGCGGGAGTTGACAGATACGCAGTATTTT. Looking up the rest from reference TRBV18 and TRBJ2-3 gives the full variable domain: NAGVMQNPRHLVRRRGQEARLRCSPMKGHSHVYWYRQLPEEGLKFMVYLQKENIIDESGMPKERFSAEFPKEGPSILRIQQVVRGDSAAYFCASSPQRELTDTQYFGPGTRLTVL.

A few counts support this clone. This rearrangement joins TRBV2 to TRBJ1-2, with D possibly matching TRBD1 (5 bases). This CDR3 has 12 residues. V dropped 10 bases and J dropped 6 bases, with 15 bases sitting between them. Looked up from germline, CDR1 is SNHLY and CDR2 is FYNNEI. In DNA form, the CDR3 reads TGTGCCATCTCACGACAGACAGATGGCTACACCTTC. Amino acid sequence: CAISRQTDGYTF.